These 28 T cell receptor beta chains originate from one sample sequenced in a study of blood T cell repertoires in COVID-19. Repertoires were generated with immunoSEQ multiplex PCR, while TCRdb's copy carries only in-frame clones and drops some. The data contain 55,000 to 80,000 clones, less than 80% of them seen just once; the ten biggest clones take up roughly 20%. Sequencing used peripheral blood. The source of these receptors is a man in his 60s with acute or convalescent COVID-19.

This clone was seen a few times. Different DNA sequences within this sample yield the same CDR3. This chain joins TRBV18 and TRBJ1-5; D is possibly TRBD1 (6 bases). Trimming cost V 1 base and J 5 bases, with 6 bases left between them. The CDR3 is 13 residues long. Germline assignment: CDR1 KGHSH and CDR2 LQKENI. Written as DNA, the CDR3 is TGTGCCAGCTCACCACAGGGGGATCAGCCCCAGCATTTT. Translating it yields CASSPQGDQPQHF.

The chain has TRBV10-3 and TRBJ2-3; D remains ambiguous. The germline CDR1 and CDR2 sequences are ENHRY and SYGVKD. This CDR3 spans 11 amino acids. Trimming removed 5 bases at V and 6 bases at J, with 6 bases between. In DNA form, the CDR3 reads TGTGCCATCAGTTCGAGGGATACGCAGTATTTT. Encoded protein: CAISSRDTQYF.

The rearrangement uses TRBV11-2 and TRBJ2-7; TRBD1 is a possible D gene (6 bases). CDR3 length equals 18 residues. CDR1 and CDR2 from the germline V gene are SGHAT and FQNNGV. V shed 2 bases and J shed 0 bases, with 20 bases lying between them. CDR3 nucleotide sequence: TGTGCCAGCAGCTTACGACCCCCGGACAGACTCCTCTCCTACGAGCAGTACTTC. Protein: CASSLRPPDRLLSYEQYF.

This sequence joins TRBV2 and TRBJ2-1, with D maybe TRBD1 (5 bases). The CDR3 has 12 residues. CDR1 is SNHLY and CDR2 is FYNNEI in the germline V gene. Trimming shortened V by 7 bases and J by 7 bases, and 11 bases separated the two germline ends. The CDR3: CASKGPANEQFF. The CDR3 nucleotides read TGTGCCAGCAAGGGGCCAGCAAATGAGCAGTTCTTC.

This clone was seen a few times. V gene TRBV7-2 combines with J gene TRBJ2-1; 10 bases line up with TRBD1. The CDR3 is made up of 12 amino acids. The germline V gene encodes CDR1 SGHTA and CDR2 FQGNSA. Trimming cost V 5 bases and J 15 bases; bases outside gene matches: 7. CDR3: CASSQTGGPLFF. CDR3 in DNA: TGTGCCAGCAGCCAGACAGGGGGCCCTCTGTTCTTC.

This chain connects TRBV5-1 to TRBJ2-1, with TRBD1 matching 7 bases. This CDR3 region has 16 residues. Unmatched junction bases numbered 7, after V lost 4 bases and J lost 0 bases. Germline V CDR1 and CDR2: SGHRS, YFSETQ. CDR3 loop: CASSIRQGSSYNEQFF. The CDR3 coding sequence is TGCGCCAGCAGCATAAGACAGGGTAGCTCCTACAATGAGCAGTTCTTC. Full variable domain (missing parts from reference TRBV5-1 and TRBJ2-1): KAGVTQTPRYLIKTRGQQVTLSCSPISGHRSVSWYQQTPGQGLQFLFEYFSETQRNKGNFPGRFSGRQFSNSRSEMNVSTLELGDSALYLCASSIRQGSSYNEQFFGPGTRLTVL.

The chain employs TRBV19 and TRBJ1-2; TRBD1 matches 9 bases. The germline V gene has CDR1 LNHDA and CDR2 SQIVND (reference sequence). The V and J ends lost 3 bases and 8 bases, in that order; junction bases with no gene match: 13. The CDR3 extends over 16 amino acids. In DNA form, the CDR3 reads TGTGCCAGTAGTATTGGCGGACAGGGGATTGCATACGGCTACACCTTC. Protein product: CASSIGGQGIAYGYTF.

The V and J genes are TRBV6-2 or TRBV6-3 and TRBJ1-1, with 8 bases lining up with TRBD1. The length of the CDR3 is 14 residues. The V gene's germline CDR1 is MNHEY and CDR2 SVGEGT. V lost 0 bases to trimming and J lost 4 bases; unmatched junction nucleotides: 1. CDR3 region: CASSYSTGGTEAFF. The CDR3 DNA reads TGTGCCAGCAGTTACTCCACAGGGGGCACTGAAGCTTTCTTT.

The CDR3 spells CASHKPGLISYEQYF. Written as DNA, the CDR3 is TGTGCCAGCCACAAACCGGGACTGATCTCCTACGAGCAGTACTTC. J is TRBJ2-7 and V is TRBV6-5; a weak D match, TRBD2 (6 bases). This CDR3 spans 15 amino acids. The V gene's germline CDR1 is MNHEY and CDR2 SVGAGI. Trimming removed 8 bases at V and 0 bases at J, with 17 bases between.

The rearrangement links TRBV5-1 to TRBJ1-1, with D perhaps TRBD1 (5 bases). CDR1 and CDR2 from the germline V gene are SGHRS and YFSETQ. This CDR3 comprises 12 residues. With 0 bases removed from V and 7 bases from J, the gap between germline ends came to 7 bases. The CDR3 region is CASSLGQYEAFF. The CDR3 DNA reads as TGCGCCAGCAGCTTGGGACAGTATGAAGCTTTCTTT.

This chain joins TRBV6-6 and TRBJ2-7, with a weak D call TRBD1 (6 bases). Germline values: CDR1 MNHNY, CDR2 SVGAGI (reference sequence). This CDR3 has 13 residues. Trimming took off 4 bases at V and 5 bases at J, with 12 bases between the two ends. CDR3 in amino acids: CASSSDSRDEQYF. In DNA form, the CDR3 reads TGTGCCAGCAGTTCGGACAGCAGAGACGAGCAGTACTTC.

V usage is TRBV13 and J usage is TRBJ2-7, with 8 bases aligning to TRBD1. The ends lost 2 bases at V and 2 bases at J; junction bases unmatched: 5. The germline CDR1 and CDR2 sequences are PRHDT and FYEKMQ (reference sequence). The CDR3 length is 15 residues. DNA of the CDR3: TGTGCCAGCAGCTTAAGCGACAGGGGACCCTACGAGCAGTACTTC. Protein sequence: CASSLSDRGPYEQYF.

The CDR3 spells CASSELTGNNEKLFF. DNA of the CDR3: TGTGCCAGCAGTGAATTGACAGGGAATAATGAAAAACTGTTTTTT. This chain connects TRBV2 to TRBJ1-4; 7 nucleotides match TRBD1. The trim removed 2 bases at V and 4 bases at J, leaving 4 bases unmatched. Germline V lookup: CDR1 SNHLY, CDR2 FYNNEI. This CDR3 is 15 amino acids long.

This clone came up a few times. The chain recombines TRBV14 with TRBJ2-1, with D possibly being TRBD1 (6 bases). The CDR3 is made up of 15 amino acids. In germline, CDR1 is SGHDN, CDR2 FVKESK. V lost 2 bases, J lost 3 bases, and 11 bases lay in between. Here the CDR3 DNA reads TGTGCCAGCAGCCAAACAGGGAATGGCTACAATGAGCAGTTCTTC. This translates into CASSQTGNGYNEQFF.

This clone was seen a single time. J is TRBJ2-3 and V is TRBV23-1; perhaps TRBD2 as D (6 bases). TRBV23-1 belongs to the ORF category, with a function that is uncertain. The CDR3 loop spans 12 amino acids. V was pared by 9 bases and J by 8 bases, with 15 bases between. The CDR3 DNA follows: TGCGCCAGGAAAGCAATGGGGGGTACGCAGTATTTT. This encodes CARKAMGGTQYF.

This rearrangement joins TRBV29-1 to TRBJ2-2; D uncertain. Germline CDR1 reads SQVTM; CDR2 reads ANQGSEA. The ends were cut back, 4 bases at V and 3 bases at J, with 6 bases in the middle. CDR3 length: 12 amino acids. CDR3 region: CSVGGDTGELFF. The CDR3 nucleotides are TGCAGCGTTGGTGGAGACACCGGGGAGCTGTTTTTT.

The chain links TRBV5-1 to TRBJ2-3, with TRBD1 identical over 7 bases. The V and J ends lost 0 bases and 4 bases, in that order; junction bases with no gene match: 2. The CDR3 covers 14 residues. The germline V gene encodes CDR1 SGHRS and CDR2 YFSETQ. Written as DNA, the CDR3 is TGCGCCAGCAGCTTGGATGGACAGGCAGATACGCAGTATTTT. It translates to CASSLDGQADTQYF.

This chain uses TRBV24-1 with TRBJ2-3; unclear D gene. The V gene's germline CDR1 is KGHDR and CDR2 SFDVKD. Trimming left V 6 bases short and J 4 bases short, with 10 bases between. The CDR3 is 13 residues long. The CDR3 protein is CATSSAGSDTQYF. DNA for the CDR3: TGTGCCACCAGTTCGGCCGGGTCAGATACGCAGTATTTT.

The rearrangement uses TRBV5-6 and TRBJ2-1, with 7 positions matching TRBD1. The CDR3 runs 15 residues. Germline CDR1 and CDR2: SGHDT and YYEEEE. The V and J ends lost 5 bases and 7 bases, in that order; junction bases with no gene match: 12. DNA of the CDR3: TGTGCCAGCAGACAAGACAGGGCTTCGAGTAATGAGCAGTTCTTC. It codes for CASRQDRASSNEQFF.

This chain uses TRBV29-1 with TRBJ2-3; D is undetermined. CDR1 SQVTM and CDR2 ANQGSEA come from the germline V gene. V was clipped by 7 bases and J by 2 bases, with 10 bases between them. The CDR3 covers 12 residues. The CDR3 DNA reads TGCAGCGGCCTATATTTCACAGATACGCAGTATTTT. Translation gives CSGLYFTDTQYF.

This chain links TRBV11-2 with TRBJ1-2; TRBD1 agrees at 7 bases. The CDR3 has 14 amino acids. The trim removed 5 bases at V and 11 bases at J, leaving 14 bases unmatched. Germline CDR1 reads SGHAT; CDR2 reads FQNNGV. The CDR3 is CASSPRQGGVEYTF. Written as DNA, the CDR3 is TGTGCCAGCAGCCCCCGACAGGGTGGCGTTGAATACACCTTC.

This rearrangement joins TRBV27 to TRBJ2-7, with TRBD2 as a possible D gene (6 bases). Germline V gene sequence: CDR1 MNHEY, CDR2 SMNVEV (reference sequence). Trimming stripped 5 bases from V and 6 bases from J, with 20 bases between. This CDR3 spans 15 amino acids. The CDR3 DNA reads TGTGCCAGCAGTCCCCGGGGGTCGTATGTTGCCGAGCAGTACTTC. Protein product: CASSPRGSYVAEQYF.

This chain links TRBV14 with TRBJ2-7; D not certain. The germline V gene encodes CDR1 SGHDN and CDR2 FVKESK. CDR3 length equals 14 residues. Trimming cost V 2 bases and J 1 base, with 9 bases left between them. Here the CDR3 DNA reads TGTGCCAGCAGCCAAAATCTTCTTTCCTACGAGCAGTACTTC. This encodes CASSQNLLSYEQYF.

This chain uses TRBV28 with TRBJ2-5; the D is unclear. CDR3 size: 15 residues. Trimming pared 5 bases from V and 2 bases from J, leaving 15 bases between. CDR1 is MDHEN and CDR2 is SYDVKM in the germline V gene. In DNA form, the CDR3 reads TGTGCCAGCAGTCCCGAAAACGAGGTACAAGAGACCCAGTACTTC. It translates to CASSPENEVQETQYF.

V usage is TRBV9 and J usage is TRBJ2-2, with D possibly being TRBD2 (5 bases). V lost 1 base and J lost 5, with 15 bases in between. The CDR3 sequence is 16 residues long. Germline lookup yields CDR1 SGDLS and CDR2 YYNGEE. CDR3 region: CASSVSGFGRTGELFF. The CDR3, as DNA: TGTGCCAGCAGCGTATCGGGGTTCGGTCGAACCGGGGAGCTGTTTTTT.

The chain links TRBV7-9 to TRBJ2-5; TRBD1 aligns across 10 bases. Germline V gene data show CDR1 as SEHNR and CDR2 as FQNEAQ (reference sequence). V shed 1 base and J 5 bases; nucleotides not matched to a gene: 4. This CDR3 has 15 amino acids. The CDR3 is CASSLGDRGRETQYF. The CDR3 nucleotides read TGTGCCAGCAGCTTAGGAGACAGGGGGCGCGAGACCCAGTACTTC.

This chain uses TRBV30 with TRBJ1-5, with D possibly matching TRBD1 (6 bases). There are 15 residues in the CDR3. Germline CDR1 reads GTSNPN; CDR2 reads SVGIG (reference sequence). V was clipped by 3 bases and J by 3 bases, with 15 bases between them. This CDR3 is CAWRTAGADNQPQHF. The CDR3 nucleotides read TGTGCCTGGAGGACGGCAGGGGCCGACAATCAGCCCCAGCATTTT.

The genes are TRBV12-3 or TRBV12-4 and TRBJ1-5; 11 positions match TRBD1. V trimming: 7 bases; J trimming: 9 bases; junction bases outside the gene matches: 5. The CDR3 sequence is 13 residues long. In DNA form, the CDR3 reads TGTGCCAGCACCCAGGACAGGGGGCTGCCCCAGCATTTT. Its translation: CASTQDRGLPQHF.